These T cell receptor beta chains were read from a single sample in a study of T cell changes during pregnancy in multiple sclerosis. The protocol was immunoSEQ multiplex PCR, while the TCRdb copy is restricted to in-frame clones and leaves out a portion. The sample has 95,000 to 110,000 clones; roughly nine tenths are singletons. The input for sequencing was peripheral blood, taken after pregnancy. All receptors derive from a female donor with multiple sclerosis, enrolled in a pregnancy study. Both conserved end residues are part of each CDR3. Each record gives: V gene, J gene, D gene, CDR3 protein, CDR3 DNA. A D gene is named only where the DNA matches it firmly.

>TRBV6-5|TRBJ2-7|-
CASSEGQVRTDEQYF
TGTGCCAGCTCGGAGGGCCAGGTTAGAACAGACGAGCAGTACTTC
>TRBV12-5|TRBJ2-5|TRBD1
CASGSRDRVGETQYF
TGTGCTAGTGGTTCCCGGGACAGGGTCGGAGAGACCCAGTACTTC
>TRBV7-3|TRBJ2-3|-
CASSYLRVLTDTQYF
TGTGCCAGCAGCTACCTCAGGGTCCTCACAGATACGCAGTATTTT
>TRBV7-3|TRBJ2-2|TRBD1
CASSFPGTGAANTGELFF
TGTGCCAGCAGCTTCCCGGGGACAGGGGCAGCTAACACCGGGGAGCTGTTTTTT
>TRBV4-1|TRBJ2-1|TRBD1
CASSKGASEQFF
TGCGCCAGCAGTAAGGGGGCCAGTGAGCAGTTCTTC
>TRBV2|TRBJ1-5|-
CASTRRGSNQPQHF
TGTGCCAGCACAAGAAGGGGGTCGAATCAGCCCCAGCATTTT
>TRBV6-6|TRBJ2-7|-
CAVRGYLSYEQYF
TGTGCTGTCCGGGGGTATTTATCCTACGAGCAGTACTTC
>TRBV27|TRBJ1-1|-
CASSLFPRTEAFF
TGTGCCAGCAGTTTATTTCCCCGCACTGAAGCTTTCTTT
>TRBV5-1|TRBJ2-5|TRBD1
CASSLDGGQVNMYF
TGCGCCAGCAGCTTGGACGGGGGACAGGTCAATATGTACTTC
>TRBV11-2|TRBJ2-3|TRBD2
CASSARRTSGGTDTQYF
TGTGCCAGCAGCGCCCGTCGGACTAGCGGGGGCACAGATACGCAGTATTTT
>TRBV10-3|TRBJ2-7|-
CAIRGTGEAYEQYF
TGTGCCATCAGGGGAACAGGGGAGGCCTACGAGCAGTACTTC
>TRBV4-1|TRBJ1-2|TRBD1
CASSPPPGQGYHGYTF
TGCGCCAGCAGTCCCCCCCCCGGACAGGGCTACCATGGCTACACCTTC
>TRBV19|TRBJ1-5|TRBD1
CASSLDRGNQPQHF
TGTGCCAGTAGCCTTGACAGGGGCAATCAGCCCCAGCATTTT